A single sample gave rise to the 19 T cell receptor beta chains below, sequenced in a study of shared clonotypes between healthy human individuals. Using immunoSEQ multiplex PCR, the repertoire was profiled, and TCRdb retains in-frame clones only, with some absent. The sample has over 1.4 million clones; roughly 96% are singletons. Sequencing was carried out using naive CD4+ T cells sorted from blood. The subset: CD45RA+ positively selected. The receptors come from a young man in good health.

The J gene is TRBJ2-3, the V gene TRBV9; D might be TRBD2 (5 bases). The germline V and J ends were trimmed by 6 bases and 3 bases, with 11 bases remaining between them. The CDR3 is made up of 13 amino acids. Germline lookup yields CDR1 SGDLS and CDR2 YYNGEE. The CDR3 sequence is CASNPWETDTQYF. The CDR3 coding sequence is TGTGCCAGCAACCCCTGGGAGACAGATACGCAGTATTTT.

In DNA, the CDR3 is TGTGCCAGCAGCTCCCGGCGAATACTGGACTACAATGAGCAGTTCTTC. Its protein product is CASSSRRILDYNEQFF. The chain carries TRBV5-6 and TRBJ2-1; D remains unclear. The germline CDR1 and CDR2 sequences are SGHDT and YYEEEE. Trimming shortened V by 3 bases and J by 3 bases, and 16 bases separated the two germline ends. The CDR3 has 16 residues.

The chain has TRBV5-8 and TRBJ2-3; TRBD1 agrees at 7 bases. CDR1 SGHTS and CDR2 YDEGEE come from the germline V gene. The junction had 7 bases not matched to a gene; V was cut back by 6 bases and J by 0 bases. The CDR3 is 15 residues long. The CDR3 region is CASTGQRTSTDTQYF. The CDR3 bases are TGTGCCAGCACGGGACAGCGTACTAGCACAGATACGCAGTATTTT. The full variable domain, in which reference TRBV5-8 and TRBJ2-3 provide the parts outside the CDR3, is EAGVTQSPTHLIKTRGQQATLRCSPISGHTSVYWYQQALGLGLQFLLWYDEGEERNRGNFPPRFSGRQFPNYSSELNVNALELEDSALYLCASTGQRTSTDTQYFGPGTRLTVL.

This chain links TRBV10-3 with TRBJ2-3, with 11 positions matching TRBD2. The junction had 8 bases not matched to a gene; V was cut back by 10 bases and J by 5 bases. This CDR3 is built from 14 residues. Per germline, CDR1 ENHRY and CDR2 SYGVKD. The DNA for the CDR3 is TGTGCCACCCTAGCGGGAGGATTCAGAGATACGCAGTATTTT. Translation gives CATLAGGFRDTQYF.

A note on this clone: This specimen includes other DNA sequences encoding the same CDR3. The rearrangement joins TRBV5-4 to TRBJ2-5; 10 bases align to TRBD2. The CDR3 covers 16 residues. CDR1 SGHNT and CDR2 YYREEE come from the germline V gene (reference sequence). J gave up 2 bases and V 0 bases, and 4 bases lay outside the gene matches. The CDR3: CASSLGGLALQETQYF. The DNA for the CDR3 is TGTGCCAGCAGCTTGGGGGGACTAGCGCTTCAAGAGACCCAGTACTTC.

This sequence joins TRBV11-3 and TRBJ2-1; 10 positions agree with TRBD2. V lost 2 bases, J lost 7 bases, and 5 bases stayed unmatched. The CDR3 is 15 amino acids. Germline V gene lookup returns CDR1 SGHNT and CDR2 YENEEA. The CDR3 bases are TGTGCCAGCAGCTTAAGGCTAGCGGGAGAGAATGAGCAGTTCTTC. As protein: CASSLRLAGENEQFF.

The V call is TRBV6-1, the J call TRBJ1-1, with D perhaps matching TRBD1 (5 bases). Trimming shortened V by 10 bases and J by 7 bases, and 16 bases separated the two germline ends. This CDR3 is built from 12 residues. Germline-derived CDR1 and CDR2 are MNHNS and SASEGT. Written as DNA, the CDR3 is TGTGCCACTAAAGGCGGGGGAGGTGAAGCTTTCTTT. Its translation: CATKGGGGEAFF.

The V gene is TRBV5-1, the J gene TRBJ2-3; 7 bases line up with TRBD1. This CDR3 region has 15 residues. The V gene end was trimmed by 4 bases and the J gene end by 3 bases; junction bases not matched to a gene: 8. CDR1 SGHRS and CDR2 YFSETQ come from the germline V gene. CDR3 nucleotides: TGCGCCAGCAGCCCAAACAGGGGTTGGACAGATACGCAGTATTTT. Translated: CASSPNRGWTDTQYF.

About this clone: The sample holds other DNA sequences that translate to the same CDR3. CDR3 in amino acids: CASSPLIYNEQFF. Here the CDR3 DNA reads TGTGCCAGCAGTCCCTTGATCTACAATGAGCAGTTCTTC. The chain couples TRBV7-9 to TRBJ2-1; D gene unclear. Deletions cut 6 bases from V and 3 bases from J, with 9 bases between. The CDR3 spans 13 residues. CDR1 and CDR2 (germline): SEHNR, FQNEAQ (reference sequence).

The chain couples TRBV28 to TRBJ2-7; D is tentatively TRBD1 or TRBD2 (6 bases each). Deletions cut 3 bases from V and 7 bases from J, with 13 bases between. The CDR3 consists of 13 residues. Germline CDR1 reads MDHEN; CDR2 reads SYDVKM. The CDR3: CASSLFGGQEQYF. As DNA, the CDR3 is TGTGCCAGCAGTTTGTTTGGGGGGCAAGAGCAGTACTTC.

In this sample, this clone turned up once. The DNA for the CDR3 is TGTGCCAGCAAAAGGGGGGCCGGCGGTGAGCAGTTCTTC. Translation gives CASKRGAGGEQFF. The V gene is TRBV6-5, the J gene TRBJ2-1; D may match TRBD1 or TRBD2 (6 bases each). Germline CDR1 MNHEY, CDR2 SVGAGI. The CDR3 is made up of 13 amino acids. V was clipped by 7 bases and J by 9 bases, with 16 bases between them.

CDR3 sequence: CASRLAKSSYEQYF. The CDR3 nucleotides are TGTGCCAGCCGGCTGGCGAAAAGCTCCTACGAGCAGTACTTC. The chain carries TRBV28 and TRBJ2-7; no definite D call. V dropped 8 bases and J dropped 0 bases, with 14 bases sitting between them. Germline assignment: CDR1 MDHEN and CDR2 SYDVKM. The CDR3 extends over 14 amino acids.

The chain combines TRBV7-3 with TRBJ2-1, with 8 bases aligning to TRBD2. The V segment lost 5 bases and the J segment 9 bases; nucleotides outside the gene matches: 12. This CDR3 contains 15 residues. Germline values: CDR1 SGHTA, CDR2 FQGTGA. The CDR3, as DNA: TGTGCCAGCAGCCTAAGCGGGAGTCGTTCCGGTGAGCAGTTCTTC. Residues: CASSLSGSRSGEQFF.

To note about this clone: Other DNA sequences in this specimen translate into the identical CDR3. The chain combines TRBV7-9 with TRBJ2-1; D not resolved. The CDR3 has 11 amino acids. The germline V and J ends were trimmed by 5 bases and 7 bases, with 6 bases remaining between them. Germline values: CDR1 SEHNR, CDR2 FQNEAQ (reference sequence). DNA of the CDR3: TGTGCCAGCAGCCCCTCTAATGAGCAGTTCTTC. Translating it yields CASSPSNEQFF.

The V call is TRBV30, the J call TRBJ2-2; TRBD2 is a possible D gene (7 bases). The CDR3 length is 15 residues. Trimming removed 0 bases from V and 4 bases from J, with 12 bases in between. Germline V lookup: CDR1 GTSNPN, CDR2 SVGIG (reference sequence). CDR3: CAWSVRGASTGELFF. In DNA, the CDR3 is TGTGCCTGGAGTGTTCGGGGGGCGAGCACCGGGGAGCTGTTTTTT.

The chain employs TRBV28 and TRBJ1-1; the D is unclear. V dropped 4 bases and J dropped 0 bases, with 12 bases sitting between them. Per germline, CDR1 MDHEN and CDR2 SYDVKM. The CDR3 spans 15 residues. CDR3 region: CASSSPAPMNTEAFF. The CDR3 DNA reads TGTGCCAGCAGTTCCCCGGCACCCATGAACACTGAAGCTTTCTTT.

The chain is built from TRBV5-4 and TRBJ2-7, with 7 bases aligning to TRBD2. After removal of 0 bases from V and 5 bases from J, the junction contained 14 bases not matched to a gene. This CDR3 spans 17 amino acids. The germline CDR1 and CDR2 sequences are SGHNT and YYREEE (reference sequence). CDR3 in DNA: TGTGCCAGCAGCTTGGGGTCCGGGACTACCCACGGGAACGAGCAGTACTTC. It yields the protein CASSLGSGTTHGNEQYF.

This chain links TRBV5-4 with TRBJ2-1, with D unresolved. The CDR3 has 12 residues. Germline V gene lookup returns CDR1 SGHNT and CDR2 YYREEE (reference sequence). V was shortened by 6 bases and J by 6 bases, with 10 bases between the two germline ends. The CDR3 DNA sequence: TGTGCCAGCACCTACTCCGGCAATGAGCAGTTCTTC. Translated: CASTYSGNEQFF.

The CDR3 DNA sequence: TGTGCCAGCAGCCCGGGACAGGGGGCCTTTTTTCTCTATGGCTACACCTTC. Its translation: CASSPGQGAFFLYGYTF. The chain links TRBV28 to TRBJ1-2; 12 nucleotides line up with TRBD1. Germline CDR1 is MDHEN and CDR2 is SYDVKM. This CDR3 region has 17 residues. Trimming cost V 6 bases and J 4 bases; bases outside gene matches: 12.